The 20 T cell receptor beta chains reported below all come from one sample, sequenced in a study of cytomegalovirus exposure and HLA in healthy donors. Primers included in the PCR were 60 Vbeta and 13 Jbeta primers. Measured with immunoSEQ multiplex PCR; TCRdb has only the in-frame clones, and not every one. The table has about 110,000 clones, about 75% seen once. The sample was PBMCs. The receptors here all came from a male donor in good health and CMV-seropositive.

The V call is TRBV7-2, the J call TRBJ2-3; 7 positions agree with TRBD1. Germline CDR1 is SGHTA and CDR2 is FQGNSA. V was clipped by 2 bases and J by 4 bases; unmatched bases: 3. There are 14 residues in the CDR3. The CDR3 nucleotides are TGTGCCAGCAGCTTATCAACAGGGGCAGATACGCAGTATTTT. This gives the protein CASSLSTGADTQYF. Drawing the rest from reference TRBV7-2 and TRBJ2-3, the complete variable domain is GAGVSQSPSNKVTEKGKDVELRCDPISGHTALYWYRQSLGQGLEFLIYFQGNSAPDKSGLPSDRFSAERTGGSVSTLTIQRTQQEDSAVYLCASSLSTGADTQYFGPGTRLTVL.

This clone was observed a handful of times. The chain links TRBV4-3 to TRBJ2-7; D not resolved. The CDR3 loop spans 14 amino acids. Germline loops: CDR1 LGHNA, CDR2 YSLEER. Trimming left V 0 bases short and J 5 bases short, with 11 bases between. The CDR3 reads CASSQEAIGNEQYF. The CDR3 DNA reads TGCGCCAGCAGCCAAGAGGCAATTGGCAACGAGCAGTACTTC.

The genes are TRBV28 and TRBJ2-7, with 9 positions matching TRBD2. V lost 4 bases to trimming and J lost 2 bases; unmatched junction nucleotides: 9. This CDR3 region has 16 residues. Germline V gene lookup returns CDR1 MDHEN and CDR2 SYDVKM. The CDR3 spells CASSSEQREATYEQYF. For the CDR3, the DNA is TGTGCCAGCAGTTCGGAACAGCGGGAGGCCACCTACGAGCAGTACTTC. Drawing the rest from reference TRBV28 and TRBJ2-7, the complete variable domain is DVKVTQSSRYLVKRTGEKVFLECVQDMDHENMFWYRQDPGLGLRLIYFSYDVKMKEKGDIPEGYSVSREKKERFSLILESASTNQTSMYLCASSSEQREATYEQYFGPGTRLTVT.

This clone occurred a few times. This chain connects TRBV4-1 to TRBJ1-5; D remains unclear. The CDR3 totals 14 residues. The ends were cut back, 4 bases at V and 5 bases at J, with 12 bases in the middle. The germline V gene has CDR1 MGHRA and CDR2 YSYEKL. The CDR3 DNA sequence: TGCGCCAGCAGCCCGACTGACGGCCATCAGCCCCAGCATTTT. Encoded protein: CASSPTDGHQPQHF.

The chain is built from TRBV6-1 and TRBJ1-4; D uncertain. Looked up from germline, CDR1 is MNHNS and CDR2 is SASEGT. The CDR3 has 14 amino acids. Trimming took off 0 bases at V and 7 bases at J, with 9 bases between the two ends. The DNA for the CDR3 is TGTGCCAGCAGTGAAGCGCGACAACGTGAAAAACTGTTTTTT. This gives the protein CASSEARQREKLFF.

This rearrangement joins TRBV2 to TRBJ1-1; 7 positions agree with TRBD1. CDR1 and CDR2 (germline): SNHLY, FYNNEI. Germline trimming cut 8 bases from V and 4 bases from J; bases unmatched to any gene: 16. The CDR3 has 16 amino acids. CDR3 sequence (DNA): TGTGCCAGCGACCGACAGGGTCCGGCTGCGATCACTGAAGCTTTCTTT. This codes for CASDRQGPAAITEAFF.

The rearrangement joins TRBV6-6 to TRBJ1-6, with D perhaps matching TRBD1 (6 bases). This CDR3 is built from 14 residues. Trimming stripped 10 bases from V and 1 base from J, with 11 bases between. Per the germline V gene, CDR1 is MNHNY and CDR2 is SVGAGI (reference sequence). CDR3 protein: CATDDRSYNSPLHF. As DNA, the CDR3 is TGTGCCACCGACGACAGGTCCTATAATTCACCCCTCCACTTT.

The V gene is TRBV18, the J gene TRBJ1-1, with D unclear. Germline values: CDR1 KGHSH, CDR2 LQKENI. The V and J ends lost 1 base and 1 base respectively, with 7 bases between them. The CDR3 has 14 amino acids. The CDR3 DNA sequence: TGTGCCAGCTCACCACTCCTGTCGAACACTGAAGCTTTCTTT. It is translated as CASSPLLSNTEAFF.

The chain carries TRBV18 and TRBJ2-1, with TRBD1 matching 9 bases. Looked up from germline, CDR1 is KGHSH and CDR2 is LQKENI. The CDR3 is made up of 16 amino acids. After removal of 3 bases from V and 3 bases from J, the junction contained 6 bases not matched to a gene. The CDR3 spells CASSPIAGQGYNEQFF. In DNA, the CDR3 is TGTGCCAGCTCACCCATTGCGGGACAGGGCTACAATGAGCAGTTCTTC.

This chain links TRBV18 with TRBJ1-5, with 7 bases identical to TRBD1. The V gene's germline CDR1 is KGHSH and CDR2 LQKENI. This CDR3 has 13 residues. Trimming cost V 6 bases and J 7 bases; bases outside gene matches: 6. As DNA, the CDR3 is TGTGCCAGCTCGAACCGGGACAGCCAGCCCCAGCATTTT. Translated: CASSNRDSQPQHF.

The chain links TRBV7-6 to TRBJ1-1; D uncertain. The germline gives CDR1 SGHVS, CDR2 FNYEAQ. Trimming stripped 5 bases from V and 3 bases from J, with 10 bases between. This CDR3 contains 13 residues. The CDR3 region is CASSPQAYTEAFF. The CDR3 DNA sequence: TGTGCCAGCAGCCCGCAGGCATACACTGAAGCTTTCTTT.

V is TRBV9 and J is TRBJ2-3; D not resolved. Germline CDR1 reads SGDLS; CDR2 reads YYNGEE. V lost 0 bases to trimming and J lost 9 bases, with 5 bases between them. CDR3 length equals 11 residues. The CDR3 DNA reads TGTGCCAGCAGCGTAGTACAGACGCAGTATTTT. This sequence encodes CASSVVQTQYF.

The chain recombines TRBV6-5 with TRBJ1-2, with no clear D. Germline V gene sequence: CDR1 MNHEY, CDR2 SVGAGI. The germline V and J ends were trimmed by 6 bases and 5 bases, with 16 bases remaining between them. The CDR3 covers 14 residues. The CDR3 DNA sequence: TGTGCCAGCAGCCAGGAACACGGGAGTTATGGCTACACCTTC. Its protein is CASSQEHGSYGYTF.

With regard to this clone: The junction shows a germline mismatch at one end, possibly a read error. The chain is built from TRBV6-5 and TRBJ1-5; no clear D gene. Per germline, CDR1 MNHEY and CDR2 SVGAGI. This CDR3 region has 13 residues. The CDR3 sequence: CASSYSKERPQNF. The CDR3 DNA reads TGTGCCAGCAGTTACTCAAAGGAGAGGCCCCAGAATTTT.

V usage is TRBV6-5 and J usage is TRBJ2-5, with D possibly matching TRBD2 (5 bases). CDR1 and CDR2 (germline): MNHEY, SVGAGI. The CDR3 spans 15 residues. Deletions cut 0 bases from V and 5 bases from J, with 13 bases between. Written as DNA, the CDR3 is TGTGCCAGCAGTTACTCGTCGGCTAGCATGGAGACCCAGTACTTC. This sequence encodes CASSYSSASMETQYF.

The rearrangement joins TRBV9 to TRBJ2-7, with TRBD2 identical over 7 bases. The CDR3 has 14 residues. CDR1 SGDLS and CDR2 YYNGEE come from the germline V gene. V was pared by 3 bases and J by 2 bases, with 5 bases of the junction left unmatched. The CDR3 sequence is CASSGGGRAYEQYF. CDR3 DNA sequence: TGTGCCAGCAGCGGGGGTGGGAGGGCCTACGAGCAGTACTTC. Full variable domain (rest looked up from reference TRBV9 and TRBJ2-7): DSGVTQTPKHLITATGQRVTLRCSPRSGDLSVYWYQQSLDQGLQFLIQYYNGEERAKGNILERFSAQQFPDLHSELNLSSLELGDSALYFCASSGGGRAYEQYFGPGTRLTVT.

The V gene is TRBV6-6, the J gene TRBJ1-6; 10 bases match TRBD1. Per the germline V gene, CDR1 is MNHNY and CDR2 is SVGAGI (reference sequence). This CDR3 spans 14 amino acids. V lost 7 bases to trimming and J lost 9 bases; unmatched junction nucleotides: 6. The CDR3 DNA is TGTGCCAGCATCAGGGACAGGGGAGTTTCACCCCTCCACTTT. Its protein is CASIRDRGVSPLHF.

The genes are TRBV7-6 and TRBJ2-7; 9 nucleotides agree with TRBD1. Trimming at V came to 5 bases and at J to 3 bases, leaving 2 bases not matched to a gene. This CDR3 is 13 amino acids long. Per germline, CDR1 SGHVS and CDR2 FNYEAQ. The CDR3 nucleotides read TGTGCCAGCAGCACGGGACAGGGCTACGAGCAGTACTTC. It yields the protein CASSTGQGYEQYF.

V usage is TRBV6-5 and J usage is TRBJ1-3, with 7 bases fitting TRBD1. The trim removed 5 bases at V and 3 bases at J, leaving 4 bases unmatched. Germline CDR1 is MNHEY and CDR2 is SVGAGI. This CDR3 has 14 residues. CDR3 sequence (DNA): TGTGCCAGCAGTAGAGGGGACAGTGGAAACACCATATATTTT. It translates to CASSRGDSGNTIYF.

The chain has TRBV5-1 and TRBJ2-3; no definite D call. Germline CDR1 is SGHRS and CDR2 is YFSETQ. The V end lost 0 bases, the J end lost 0 bases, and 5 bases lay between the germline ends. This CDR3 spans 14 amino acids. DNA of the CDR3: TGCGCCAGCAGCTTGGAGCATAGCACAGATACGCAGTATTTT. It specifies CASSLEHSTDTQYF.